This T cell receptor beta chain originates from a study of T cell clonotyping in hematopoietic cell transplantation. Study findings and constraints: After transplant, recipient diversity fell while pathologically expanded clonotypes grew through day 180. CD4 and CD8 repertoire contributions could not be separated without sorting. Broader posttransplant TCR repertoire diversity was predicted by graft donor and pretransplant recipient Inverse Simpson Index values.

As to this clone: Its target is unknown.

Germline assignment: CDR1 SGHDN and CDR2 FVKESK. Trimming took 4 bases from V and 2 from J; bases not matched to a gene: 13. The length of the CDR3 is 17 residues. TCRdb's copy holds only in-frame clones and misses some; the assay was immunoSEQ multiplex PCR. The table shows 9,000 or so clones, with 65% to 90% occurring only once. The source is a female patient between 30 and 45 years old who had an allogeneic stem cell transplant, so the T cells may come from the graft donor. Some clones in this sample may be carry-over from other donors' samples. The specimen comprised PBMCs, sampled 180 days after allogeneic stem cell transplant. V gene TRBV14 combines with J gene TRBJ1-1, with TRBD1 matching 7 bases. CDR3 bases: TGTGCCAGCAGCCCGCGTCCAAGTACAGGGGCCAACACTGAAGCTTTCTTT. Its translation is CASSPRPSTGANTEAFF.